This T cell receptor beta chain comes out of a study of blood T cell repertoires in COVID-19. Study summary: The cDNA or gDNA used as material had been derived from T cells, B-cell-depleted T cells, or PBMCs.

The V end lost 2 bases, the J end lost 1 base, and 8 bases lay between the germline ends. Germline V gene data show CDR1 as SGHVS and CDR2 as FNYEAQ. CDR3 length: 14 amino acids. Original processing methods: Amplified reference gene primers provided the basis for estimating nucleated cell counts. Assay: immunoSEQ multiplex PCR; the TCRdb copy retains only in-frame clones and omits some. That table supplies the V and J calls and clone size; D and trimming were determined from the DNA. The repertoire consists of 80,000 or so clones, with about 80% occurring once and the leading ten covering roughly 9%.

The sequence was obtained from a human donor in a cohort sampled during active COVID-19. The V gene is TRBV7-6, the J gene TRBJ1-2; no reliable D call. Sequenced input: peripheral blood. CDR3 region: CASSLNEFNYGYTF. The CDR3 coding sequence is TGTGCCAGCAGCTTAAATGAGTTTAACTATGGCTACACCTTC.